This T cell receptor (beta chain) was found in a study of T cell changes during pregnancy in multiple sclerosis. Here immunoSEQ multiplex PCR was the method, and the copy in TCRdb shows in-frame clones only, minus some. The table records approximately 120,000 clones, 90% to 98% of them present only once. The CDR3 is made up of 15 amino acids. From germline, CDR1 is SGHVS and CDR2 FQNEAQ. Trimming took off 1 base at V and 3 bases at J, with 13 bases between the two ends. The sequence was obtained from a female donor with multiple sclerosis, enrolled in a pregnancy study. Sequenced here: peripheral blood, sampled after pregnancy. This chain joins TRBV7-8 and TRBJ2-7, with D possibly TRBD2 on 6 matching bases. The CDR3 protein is CASSLELASNYEQYF. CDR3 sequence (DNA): TGTGCCAGCAGCTTAGAGCTAGCGAGCAACTACGAGCAGTACTTC.